The rows below give T cell receptor beta chains drawn from one sample of a study of T cell repertoires in cytomegalovirus infection. The antigens for these receptors are not known. TCRdb called the reads again in MiXCR, with one record for every CDR3 protein. The repertoire holds hundreds of thousands of distinct CDR3 sequences, approximately 32% seen once, with 13% in the top ten. Here the sequenced sample was cultured CD8+ T cells from PBMCs, taken from culture after CMV antigen stimulation. The receptors originated from a human donor in good health (CMV status not recorded). Some clones in this sample may be carry-over from other donors' samples. CDR3s include the opening cysteine and the closing phenylalanine or tryptophan.

V: TRBV4-1; J: TRBJ2-2; length: 16; CDR3: CASSLREATNTGELFF
V: TRBV3-1; J: TRBJ2-7; length: 14; CDR3: CASSQDLGTYEQYF
V: TRBV20-1; J: TRBJ2-7; length: 13; CDR3: CSARDDGTYEQYF
V: TRBV6-6; J: TRBJ2-3; length: 15; CDR3: CAVHDLGQGTDTQYF
V: TRBV7-8; J: TRBJ2-3; length: 16; CDR3: CASSLAILGSADTQYF
V: TRBV6-1; J: TRBJ2-7; length: 14; CDR3: CASSKDRLGYEQYF
V: TRBV7-6; J: TRBJ1-2; length: 15; CDR3: CASSPSGGDNYGYTF
V: TRBV28; J: TRBJ2-3; length: 15; CDR3: CASSPPYPGTDTQYF
V: TRBV6-2/TRBV6-3; J: TRBJ2-1; length: 16; CDR3: CASSYSWDKAYNEQFF
V: TRBV12-3/TRBV12-4; J: TRBJ2-6; length: 17; CDR3: CASSFRGEPSGANVLTF
V: TRBV2; J: TRBJ2-1; length: 12; CDR3: CASSESLNEQFF
V: TRBV4-1; J: TRBJ2-1; length: 15; CDR3: CASSQEGSSYNEQFF
V: TRBV4-1; J: TRBJ2-2; length: 17; CDR3: CASSQHPGFGNTGELFF
V: TRBV27; J: TRBJ1-1; length: 15; CDR3: CASSLSRDTDAEAYF
V: TRBV6-6; J: TRBJ2-3; length: 14; CDR3: CASSYATGTDTQYF
V: TRBV10-3; J: TRBJ1-2; length: 13; CDR3: CAMDPGTNYGYTF
V: TRBV29-1; J: TRBJ1-1; length: 15; CDR3: CSAPSGTGPYTEAFF
V: TRBV7-8; J: TRBJ1-3; length: 15; CDR3: CASSPTGGVGNTIYF
V: TRBV6-1; J: TRBJ2-2; length: 13; CDR3: CASRETGGGELFF
V: TRBV19; J: TRBJ1-1; length: 15; CDR3: CASSSGTGGFTEAFF
V: TRBV20-1; J: TRBJ1-3; length: 13; CDR3: CSATASTLGQGYF
V: TRBV19; J: TRBJ2-1; length: 15; CDR3: CASSSTGTGNNEQFF
V: TRBV7-8; J: TRBJ2-2; length: 17; CDR3: CASSSATRGPGAGELFF
V: TRBV27; J: TRBJ1-5; length: 16; CDR3: CASLPVGGMRNQPQHF
V: TRBV6-4; J: TRBJ2-1; length: 16; CDR3: CASSVQGLAGGQEQFF
V: TRBV27; J: TRBJ2-7; length: 14; CDR3: CASSSGPSFYEQYF
V: TRBV12-3/TRBV12-4; J: TRBJ1-1; length: 13; CDR3: CASSLDTTIEAFF
V: TRBV11-2; J: TRBJ2-3; length: 16; CDR3: CASTAVKRRGTDTQYF
V: TRBV19; J: TRBJ1-1; length: 17; CDR3: CASNIDFATLRGTEAFF
V: TRBV6-2/TRBV6-3; J: TRBJ1-1; length: 12; CDR3: CASSYTSDEAFF
V: TRBV27; J: TRBJ1-6; length: 18; CDR3: CASSLPPGTGLYNSPLHF
V: TRBV5-5; J: TRBJ1-1; length: 13; CDR3: CASTRTGVTEAFF
V: TRBV28; J: TRBJ1-1; length: 15; CDR3: CASSGGMRMATEAFF
V: TRBV27; J: TRBJ2-4; length: 16; CDR3: CASSLSSGLAKNIQYF
V: TRBV12-3/TRBV12-4; J: TRBJ1-2; length: 13; CDR3: CATPTGTGDGYTF
V: TRBV20-1; J: TRBJ2-7; length: 16; CDR3: CSARDAPMTGNYEQYF
V: TRBV6-5; J: TRBJ2-5; length: 13; CDR3: CASSYSDYGTQYF
V: TRBV7-6; J: TRBJ2-3; length: 14; CDR3: CASSPRLVTDTQYF
V: TRBV14; J: TRBJ1-2; length: 15; CDR3: CASSQDPGSYYGYTF
V: TRBV7-3; J: TRBJ2-3; length: 21; CDR3: CASSFTPYPTSGDSSTDTQYF
V: TRBV7-8; J: TRBJ1-5; length: 13; CDR3: CASSPNGGAPQHF
V: TRBV20-1; J: TRBJ1-1; length: 16; CDR3: CSAKPLDRGLGTEAFF
V: TRBV13; J: TRBJ2-3; length: 14; CDR3: CASSLGTSGDTQYF
V: TRBV19; J: TRBJ2-7; length: 15; CDR3: CASSPGLAGTYEQYF
V: TRBV19; J: TRBJ1-2; length: 17; CDR3: CASSSRPDRATNYGYTF
V: TRBV6-2/TRBV6-3; J: TRBJ1-5; length: 14; CDR3: CASSYATIDQPQHF
V: TRBV6-1; J: TRBJ1-1; length: 13; CDR3: CASSEYRETEAFF
V: TRBV10-3; J: TRBJ1-2; length: 12; CDR3: CAIRTASYGYTF
V: TRBV5-1; J: TRBJ2-5; length: 15; CDR3: CASSPSDTVQETQYF
V: TRBV10-2; J: TRBJ2-2; length: 18; CDR3: CASSERIRRIANTGELFF
V: TRBV5-6; J: TRBJ1-1; length: 20; CDR3: CASSYLFGTDHVGTNTEAFF
V: TRBV19; J: TRBJ1-1; length: 17; CDR3: CASSIDADRGMNTEAFF
V: TRBV11-3; J: TRBJ2-2; length: 14; CDR3: CASSTLRGAGELFF
V: TRBV19; J: TRBJ2-3; length: 19; CDR3: CASSVHGATSGVASDTQYF
V: TRBV5-1; J: TRBJ1-1; length: 16; CDR3: CASSLEGVRGDTEAFF
V: TRBV7-2; J: TRBJ2-1; length: 16; CDR3: CASSLVAGGPGNEQFF